This record concerns one T cell receptor beta chain sequence. There is no known antigen for this receptor. Per-base qualities were not stored, and no clone one base away is much larger. Collaborating institutions collected whole blood in K2EDTA tubes following their own protocols. For TCRbeta analysis, collaborators shipped samples in one of three forms: frozen whole blood, isolated PBMCs, or DNA extracted from either of those sample types. For CDR1 and CDR2, the germline V gene lists MDHEN and SYDVKM. V gives up 6 bases and J gives up 6 bases, and the segment between their germline ends measures 11 bases. The CDR3 measures 13 amino acids from cysteine to phenylalanine. Left in the record is the CDR3 DNA by itself, 39 bases read in frame from the first base. The immunoSEQ Assay, a bias-controlled multiplex PCR, was used to amplify TCRbeta CDR3 regions from genomic DNA. The published analysis was carried out like this. The number of nucleated cells in each sample was estimated by amplification of reference gene primers within the assay. To quantify the absolute abundance of each unique TCRbeta CDR3 rearrangement, sequence reads were collapsed and filtered. For each sample, productive Simpson clonality was calculated by taking the square root of Simpson's diversity index across productive rearrangements. The table was pulled from immuneACCESS by TCRdb, which kept in-frame rearrangements only. Such tables lose some clones; where checked, under half of the loss comes from unresolved V genes, and the rest has no known cause. The DNA gave D and trimming, while V, J and clone size come from that table. In this sample the table shows about 330,000 clones, 85% to 90% of which occur a single time. The top ten clonotypes cover under 5% of the sample.

These data come from a study of blood T cell repertoires in COVID-19 (dated by TCRdb to about 2020). At the level of the whole study: Samples from collaborators originated in the United States, Italy and Spain and spanned both the acute and convalescent phases of COVID-19. The material from the prospective study consisted of cDNA or gDNA derived from T cells, B-cell-depleted T cells, or PBMCs. Subjects who had been exposed to COVID-19, were actively infected with it, or had recovered from it provided the deeply sampled blood TCRbeta repertoires that made up the dataset. A freely available public database, intended as a resource for researchers studying the immune response to SARS-CoV-2, is where the repertoires were released. The samples were drawn from the first 160 participants of the ongoing ImmuneRACE study and from about 1,200 subjects provided by 6 global collaborators. Nearly every sample came with metadata listing a de-identified subject ID, COVID-19 status, age in years and sex. Where available, HLA class I and class II types were taken from metadata supplied by the sample provider and were not determined by assay-based typing. The investigation overall reported the following: How much clinical and demographic metadata was included differed by source and by participant, and the metadata was provided uncurated.

The sample comprised peripheral blood. This chain joins TRBV28 to TRBJ1-4; there is no confident call for the D gene. This clonotype was sampled from a woman aged 50 to 60 with active or convalescent COVID-19. The CDR3 loop reads CASRRLAHEKLFF. Read as DNA, the sequence is TGTGCCAGCAGAAGGTTAGCGCATGAAAAACTGTTTTTT. Reference TRBV28 and TRBJ1-4 genes cover what lies past the CDR3, so the full variable domain is DVKVTQSSRYLVKRTGEKVFLECVQDMDHENMFWYRQDPGLGLRLIYFSYDVKMKEKGDIPEGYSVSREKKERFSLILESASTNQTSMYLCASRRLAHEKLFFGSGTQLSVL.